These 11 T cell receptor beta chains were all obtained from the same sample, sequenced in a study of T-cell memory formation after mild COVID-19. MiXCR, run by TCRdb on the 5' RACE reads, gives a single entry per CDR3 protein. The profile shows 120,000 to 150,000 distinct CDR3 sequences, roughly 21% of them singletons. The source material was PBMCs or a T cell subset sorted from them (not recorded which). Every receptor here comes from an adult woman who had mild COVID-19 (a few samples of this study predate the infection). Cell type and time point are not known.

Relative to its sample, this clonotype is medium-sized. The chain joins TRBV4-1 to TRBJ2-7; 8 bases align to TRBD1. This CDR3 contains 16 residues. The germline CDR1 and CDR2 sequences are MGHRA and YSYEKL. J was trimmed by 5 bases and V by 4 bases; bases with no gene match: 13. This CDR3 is CASSPGVLDRAHEQYF. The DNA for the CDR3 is TGCGCCAGCAGCCCCGGGGTCCTGGACAGGGCCCACGAGCAGTACTTC.

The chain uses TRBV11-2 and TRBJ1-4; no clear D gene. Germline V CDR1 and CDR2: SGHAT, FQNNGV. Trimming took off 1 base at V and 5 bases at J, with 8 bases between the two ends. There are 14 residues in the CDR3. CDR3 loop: CASSLARQNEKLFF. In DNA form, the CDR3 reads TGTGCCAGCAGCTTAGCCAGGCAGAATGAAAAACTGTTTTTT. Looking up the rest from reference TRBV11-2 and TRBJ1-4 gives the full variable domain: EAGVAQSPRYKIIEKRQSVAFWCNPISGHATLYWYQQILGQGPKLLIQFQNNGVVDDSQLPKDRFSAERLKGVDSTLKIQPAKLEDSAVYLCASSLARQNEKLFFGSGTQLSVL.

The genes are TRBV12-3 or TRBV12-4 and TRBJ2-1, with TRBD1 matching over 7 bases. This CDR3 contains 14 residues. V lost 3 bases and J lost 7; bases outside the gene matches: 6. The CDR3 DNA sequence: TGTGCCAGCAGTTTGGGACAGCGAGGGAATGAGCAGTTCTTC. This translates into CASSLGQRGNEQFF.

CDR3 DNA: TGTGCCAGTAGTATGGATCGGGCAGGGAGGTACACCTTC. This encodes CASSMDRAGRYTF. The gene calls are TRBV19 and TRBJ1-2; weak D call: TRBD1 (5 bases). V was pared by 3 bases and J by 11 bases, with 16 bases between. The CDR3 runs to 13 residues. The germline V gene encodes CDR1 LNHDA and CDR2 SQIVND (reference sequence).

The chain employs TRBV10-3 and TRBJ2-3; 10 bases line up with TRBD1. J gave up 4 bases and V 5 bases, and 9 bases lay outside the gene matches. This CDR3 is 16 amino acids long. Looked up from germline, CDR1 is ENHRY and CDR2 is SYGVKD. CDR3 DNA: TGTGCCATCAGTCGTAGGGACAGGGGAGGATCAGATACGCAGTATTTT. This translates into CAISRRDRGGSDTQYF.

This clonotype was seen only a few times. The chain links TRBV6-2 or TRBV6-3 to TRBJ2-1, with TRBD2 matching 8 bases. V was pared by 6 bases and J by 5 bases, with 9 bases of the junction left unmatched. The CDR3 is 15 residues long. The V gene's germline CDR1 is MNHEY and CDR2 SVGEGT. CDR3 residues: CASSPGTSGNNEQFF. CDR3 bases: TGTGCCAGCAGCCCGGGCACTAGCGGCAACAATGAGCAGTTCTTC.

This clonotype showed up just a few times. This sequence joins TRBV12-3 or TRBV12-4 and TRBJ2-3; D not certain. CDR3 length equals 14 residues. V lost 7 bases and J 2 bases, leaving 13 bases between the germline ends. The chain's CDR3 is CASTLGSNTDTQYF. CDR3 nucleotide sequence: TGTGCCAGCACCTTGGGCTCGAACACAGATACGCAGTATTTT.

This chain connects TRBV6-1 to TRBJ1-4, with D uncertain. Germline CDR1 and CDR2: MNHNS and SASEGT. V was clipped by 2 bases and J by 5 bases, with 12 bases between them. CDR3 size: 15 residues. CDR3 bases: TGTGCCAGCAGTGAATATGGCGTGCCCAATGAAAAACTGTTTTTT. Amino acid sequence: CASSEYGVPNEKLFF.

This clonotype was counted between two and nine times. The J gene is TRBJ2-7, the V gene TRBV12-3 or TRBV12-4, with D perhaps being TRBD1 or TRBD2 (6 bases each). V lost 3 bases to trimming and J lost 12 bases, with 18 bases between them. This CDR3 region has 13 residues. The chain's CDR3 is CASSLGGPGVAYF. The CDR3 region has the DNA TGTGCCAGCAGTTTGGGGGGCCCCGGGGTCGCGTACTTC.

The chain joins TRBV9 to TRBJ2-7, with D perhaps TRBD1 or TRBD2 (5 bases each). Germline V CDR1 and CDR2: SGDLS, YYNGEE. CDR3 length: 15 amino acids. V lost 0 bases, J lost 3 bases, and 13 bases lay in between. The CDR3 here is CASSVDMGTLYEQYF. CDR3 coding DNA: TGTGCCAGCAGCGTAGACATGGGGACCCTCTACGAGCAGTACTTC.

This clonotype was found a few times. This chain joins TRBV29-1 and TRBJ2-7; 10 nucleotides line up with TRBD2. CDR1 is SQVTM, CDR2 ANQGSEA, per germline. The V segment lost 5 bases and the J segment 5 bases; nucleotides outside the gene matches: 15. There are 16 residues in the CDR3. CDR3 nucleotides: TGCAGCGTTTCGAGGGCGACTAGCGGGTCAGCTAACGAGCAGTACTTC. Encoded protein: CSVSRATSGSANEQYF.